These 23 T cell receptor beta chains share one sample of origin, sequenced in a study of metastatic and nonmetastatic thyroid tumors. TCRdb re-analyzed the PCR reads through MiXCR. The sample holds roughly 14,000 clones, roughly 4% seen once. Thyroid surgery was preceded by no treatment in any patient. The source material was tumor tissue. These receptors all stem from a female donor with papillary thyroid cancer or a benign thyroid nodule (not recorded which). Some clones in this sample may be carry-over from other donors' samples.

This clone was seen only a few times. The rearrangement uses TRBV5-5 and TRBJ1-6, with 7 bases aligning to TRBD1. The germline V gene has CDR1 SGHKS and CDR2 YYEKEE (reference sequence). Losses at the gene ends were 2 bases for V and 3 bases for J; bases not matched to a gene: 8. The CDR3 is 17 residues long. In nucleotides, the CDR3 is TGTGCCAGCAGCTTCACACTACAGGGGTACTATAATTCACCCCTCCACTTT. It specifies CASSFTLQGYYNSPLHF.

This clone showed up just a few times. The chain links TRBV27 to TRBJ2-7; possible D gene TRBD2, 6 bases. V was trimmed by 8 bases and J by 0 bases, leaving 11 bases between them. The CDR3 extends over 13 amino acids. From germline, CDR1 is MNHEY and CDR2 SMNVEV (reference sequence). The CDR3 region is CASRGTVSYEQYF. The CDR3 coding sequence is TGTGCCAGCCGCGGGACTGTCTCCTACGAGCAGTACTTC.

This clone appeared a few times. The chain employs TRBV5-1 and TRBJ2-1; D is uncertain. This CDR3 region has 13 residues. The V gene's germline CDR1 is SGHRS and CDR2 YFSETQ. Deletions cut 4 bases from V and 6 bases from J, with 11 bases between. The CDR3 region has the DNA TGCGCCAGCAGCATCGACTTGATCAATGAGCAGTTCTTC. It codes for CASSIDLINEQFF. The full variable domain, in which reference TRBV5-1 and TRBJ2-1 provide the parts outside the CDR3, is KAGVTQTPRYLIKTRGQQVTLSCSPISGHRSVSWYQQTPGQGLQFLFEYFSETQRNKGNFPGRFSGRQFSNSRSEMNVSTLELGDSALYLCASSIDLINEQFFGPGTRLTVL.

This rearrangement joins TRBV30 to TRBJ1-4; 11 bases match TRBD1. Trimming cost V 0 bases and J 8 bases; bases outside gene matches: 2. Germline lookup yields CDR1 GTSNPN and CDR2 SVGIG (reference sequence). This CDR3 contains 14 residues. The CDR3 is CAWSVGTGGEKLFF. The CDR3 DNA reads TGTGCCTGGAGTGTCGGGACAGGGGGGGAAAAACTGTTTTTT.

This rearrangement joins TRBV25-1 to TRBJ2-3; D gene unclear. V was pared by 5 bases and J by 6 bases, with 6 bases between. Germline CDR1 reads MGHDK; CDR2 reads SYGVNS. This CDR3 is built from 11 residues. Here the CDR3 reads CASSSLDTQYF. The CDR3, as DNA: TGTGCCAGCAGTAGTCTGGATACGCAGTATTTT.

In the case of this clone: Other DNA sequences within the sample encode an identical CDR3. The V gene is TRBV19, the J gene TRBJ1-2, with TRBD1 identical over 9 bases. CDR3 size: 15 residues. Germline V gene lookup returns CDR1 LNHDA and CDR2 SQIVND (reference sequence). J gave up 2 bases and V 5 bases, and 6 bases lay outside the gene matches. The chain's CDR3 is CASSLSGQGNYGYTF. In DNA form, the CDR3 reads TGTGCCAGTAGTCTATCGGGACAGGGCAACTATGGCTACACCTTC.

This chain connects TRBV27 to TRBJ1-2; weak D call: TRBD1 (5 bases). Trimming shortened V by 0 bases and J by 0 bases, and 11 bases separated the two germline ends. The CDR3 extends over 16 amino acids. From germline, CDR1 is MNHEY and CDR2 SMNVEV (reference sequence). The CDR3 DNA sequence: TGTGCCAGCAGTTTATCTCCAGGGCGGGCTAACTATGGCTACACCTTC. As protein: CASSLSPGRANYGYTF.

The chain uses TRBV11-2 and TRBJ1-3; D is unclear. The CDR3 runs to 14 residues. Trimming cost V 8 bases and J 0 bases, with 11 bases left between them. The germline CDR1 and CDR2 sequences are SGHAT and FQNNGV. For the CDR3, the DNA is TGTGCCAGCGAAGTAGGGCACTCTGGAAACACCATATATTTT. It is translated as CASEVGHSGNTIYF.

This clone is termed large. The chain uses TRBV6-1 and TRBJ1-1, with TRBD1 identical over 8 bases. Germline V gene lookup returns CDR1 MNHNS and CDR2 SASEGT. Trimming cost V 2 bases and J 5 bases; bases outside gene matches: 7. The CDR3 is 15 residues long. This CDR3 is CASSEPVTGVTEAFF. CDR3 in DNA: TGTGCCAGCAGTGAACCGGTGACAGGGGTAACTGAAGCTTTCTTT.

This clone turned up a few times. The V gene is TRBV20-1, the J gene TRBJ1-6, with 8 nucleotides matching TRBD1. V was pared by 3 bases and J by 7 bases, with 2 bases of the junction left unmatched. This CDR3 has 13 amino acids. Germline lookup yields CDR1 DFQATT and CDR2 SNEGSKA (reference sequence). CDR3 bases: TGCAGTGCTAGTCGACAGGGGAATTCACCCCTCCACTTT. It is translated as CSASRQGNSPLHF.

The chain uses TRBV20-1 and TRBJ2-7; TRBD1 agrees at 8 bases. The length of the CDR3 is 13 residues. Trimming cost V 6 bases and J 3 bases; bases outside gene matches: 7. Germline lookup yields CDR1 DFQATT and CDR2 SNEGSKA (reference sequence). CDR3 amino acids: CSANRDRIYEQYF. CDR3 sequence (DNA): TGCAGTGCCAACCGGGACAGGATCTACGAGCAGTACTTC.

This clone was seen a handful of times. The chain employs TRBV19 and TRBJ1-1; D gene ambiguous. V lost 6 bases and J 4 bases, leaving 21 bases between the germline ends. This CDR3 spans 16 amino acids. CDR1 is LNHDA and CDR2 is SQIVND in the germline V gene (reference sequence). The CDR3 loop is CASRSSVGVIGTEAFF. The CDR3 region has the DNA TGTGCCAGTAGATCTTCTGTCGGGGTTATTGGCACTGAAGCTTTCTTT. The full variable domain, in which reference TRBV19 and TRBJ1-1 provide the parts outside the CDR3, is DGGITQSPKYLFRKEGQNVTLSCEQNLNHDAMYWYRQDPGQGLRLIYYSQIVNDFQKGDIAEGYSVSREKKESFPLTVTSAQKNPTAFYLCASRSSVGVIGTEAFFGQGTRLTVV.

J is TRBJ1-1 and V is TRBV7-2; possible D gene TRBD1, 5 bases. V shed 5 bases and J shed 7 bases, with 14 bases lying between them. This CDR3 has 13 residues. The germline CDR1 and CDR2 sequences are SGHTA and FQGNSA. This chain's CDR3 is CASSVPGRGEAFF. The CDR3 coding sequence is TGTGCCAGCAGCGTCCCAGGGAGGGGTGAAGCTTTCTTT.

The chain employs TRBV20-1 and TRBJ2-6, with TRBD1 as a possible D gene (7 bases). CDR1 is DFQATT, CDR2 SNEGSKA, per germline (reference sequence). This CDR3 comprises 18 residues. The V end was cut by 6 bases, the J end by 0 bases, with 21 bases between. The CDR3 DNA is TGCAGTGCACCCGGCGGGACAGATCTTGGCTCTGGGGCCAACGTCCTGACTTTC. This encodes CSAPGGTDLGSGANVLTF.

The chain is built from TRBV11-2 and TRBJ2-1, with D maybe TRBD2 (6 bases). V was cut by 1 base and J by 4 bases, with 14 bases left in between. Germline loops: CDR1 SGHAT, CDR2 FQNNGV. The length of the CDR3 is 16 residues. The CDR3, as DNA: TGTGCCAGCAGCTTAGTCTTAGCGGTAGGGTACAATGAGCAGTTCTTC. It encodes CASSLVLAVGYNEQFF. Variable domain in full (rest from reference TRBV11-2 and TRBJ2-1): EAGVAQSPRYKIIEKRQSVAFWCNPISGHATLYWYQQILGQGPKLLIQFQNNGVVDDSQLPKDRFSAERLKGVDSTLKIQPAKLEDSAVYLCASSLVLAVGYNEQFFGPGTRLTVL.

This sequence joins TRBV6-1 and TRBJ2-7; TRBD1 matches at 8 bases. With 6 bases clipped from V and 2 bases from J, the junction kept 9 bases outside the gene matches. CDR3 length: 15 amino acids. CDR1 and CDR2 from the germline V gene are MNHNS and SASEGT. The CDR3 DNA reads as TGTGCCAGCAGAACCAGGACAGGGACGGCCTACGAGCAGTACTTC. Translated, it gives CASRTRTGTAYEQYF.

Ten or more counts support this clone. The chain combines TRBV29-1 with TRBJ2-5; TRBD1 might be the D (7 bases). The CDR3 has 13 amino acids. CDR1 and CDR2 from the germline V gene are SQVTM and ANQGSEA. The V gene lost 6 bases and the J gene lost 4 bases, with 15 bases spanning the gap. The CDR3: CSVRPQGGETQYF. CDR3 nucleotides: TGCAGCGTCCGGCCTCAGGGGGGAGAGACCCAGTACTTC.

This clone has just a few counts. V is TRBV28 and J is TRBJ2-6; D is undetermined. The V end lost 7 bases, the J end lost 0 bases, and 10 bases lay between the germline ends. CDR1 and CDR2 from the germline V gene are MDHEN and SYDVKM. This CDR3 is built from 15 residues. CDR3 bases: TGTGCCAGCAAGGGCAGTTCCTCTGGGGCCAACGTCCTGACTTTC. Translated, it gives CASKGSSSGANVLTF.

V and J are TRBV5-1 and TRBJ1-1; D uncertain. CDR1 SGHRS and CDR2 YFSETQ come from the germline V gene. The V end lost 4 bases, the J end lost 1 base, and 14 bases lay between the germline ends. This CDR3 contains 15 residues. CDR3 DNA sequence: TGCGCCAGCAGCCAGACCCCGGGATGGAACACTGAAGCTTTCTTT. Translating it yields CASSQTPGWNTEAFF.

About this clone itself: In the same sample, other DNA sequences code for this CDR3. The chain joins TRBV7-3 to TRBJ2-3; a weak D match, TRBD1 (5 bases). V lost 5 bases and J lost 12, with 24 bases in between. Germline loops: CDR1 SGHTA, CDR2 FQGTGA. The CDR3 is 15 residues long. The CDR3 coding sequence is TGTGCCAGCAGCCCCTCTCCGTCCCCCATGGACACTCAGTATTTT. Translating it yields CASSPSPSPMDTQYF.

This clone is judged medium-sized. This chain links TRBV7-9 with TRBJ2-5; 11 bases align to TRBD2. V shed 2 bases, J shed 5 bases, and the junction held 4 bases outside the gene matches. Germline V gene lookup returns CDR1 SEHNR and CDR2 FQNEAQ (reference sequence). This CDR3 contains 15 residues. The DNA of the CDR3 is TGTGCCAGCAGCTTACTAGCGGGAGGAGTTGAGACCCAGTACTTC. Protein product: CASSLLAGGVETQYF. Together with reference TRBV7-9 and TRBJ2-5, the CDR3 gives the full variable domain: DTGVSQNPRHKITKRGQNVTFRCDPISEHNRLYWYRQTLGQGPEFLTYFQNEAQLEKSRLLSDRFSAERPKGSFSTLEIQRTEQGDSAMYLCASSLLAGGVETQYFGPGTRLLVL.

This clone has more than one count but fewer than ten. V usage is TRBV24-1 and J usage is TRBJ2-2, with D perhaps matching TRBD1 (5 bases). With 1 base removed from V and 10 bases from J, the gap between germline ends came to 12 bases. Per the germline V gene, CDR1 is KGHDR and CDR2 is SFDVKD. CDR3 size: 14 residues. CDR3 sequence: CATSDLRGNVELFF. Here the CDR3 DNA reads TGTGCCACCAGTGATTTAAGGGGTAACGTGGAGCTGTTTTTT.

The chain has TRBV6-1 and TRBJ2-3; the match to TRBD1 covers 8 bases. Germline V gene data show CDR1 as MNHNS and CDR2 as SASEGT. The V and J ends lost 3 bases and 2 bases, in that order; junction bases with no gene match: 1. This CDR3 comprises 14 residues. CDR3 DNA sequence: TGTGCCAGCAGTGAGACAGGGGCCACAGATACGCAGTATTTT. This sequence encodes CASSETGATDTQYF.